These 9 T cell receptor beta chains originate from one sample sequenced in a study of CD8+CD57+ T cells in acquired aplastic anemia. CD8+CD57+ cell expansion had been shown by flow cytometry in patients chosen for sequencing. The TCR beta profiling, which covered VDJ combination and CDR3 sequence, was carried out using genomic DNA as the template. One entry per CDR3 protein, called by TCRdb with MiXCR from the reads. The sample yields roughly 240,000 distinct CDR3 sequences, more than 45% seen once. Sequenced material: sorted CD4+, CD8+, or CD8+CD57+ T cells (not recorded which) from PBMCs. The receptors originated from a human donor with aplastic anemia.

This clonotype was counted ten times or more. The chain joins TRBV29-1 to TRBJ2-2; maybe TRBD1 (5 bases). The CDR3 is made up of 12 amino acids. Trimming took off 3 bases at V and 7 bases at J, with 9 bases between the two ends. From germline, CDR1 is SQVTM and CDR2 ANQGSEA. The DNA of the CDR3 is TGCAGCGTTGAGGTTAGGGGCGGGGAGCTGTTTTTT. Translation gives CSVEVRGGELFF.

The chain couples TRBV27 to TRBJ2-3, with TRBD2 as a possible D gene (5 bases). This CDR3 spans 13 amino acids. Germline V lookup: CDR1 MNHEY, CDR2 SMNVEV (reference sequence). The V end lost 9 bases, the J end lost 4 bases, and 14 bases lay between the germline ends. As DNA, the CDR3 is TGTGCCAGTGAGGGAGTGGGTCCAGATACGCAGTATTTT. Encoded protein: CASEGVGPDTQYF.

This chain joins TRBV20-1 and TRBJ2-7; D remains ambiguous. Germline V CDR1 and CDR2: DFQATT, SNEGSKA (reference sequence). The CDR3 extends over 11 amino acids. Trimming cost V 5 bases and J 9 bases, with 14 bases left between them. CDR3 loop: CSAPAGRRQYF. As DNA, the CDR3 is TGCAGTGCTCCGGCAGGTCGTAGGCAGTACTTC.

In the case of this clonotype: The junction does not match germline at one end; this may be a read error. V gene TRBV27 combines with J gene TRBJ1-5; D gene uncertain. The CDR3 has 13 residues. Germline lookup yields CDR1 MNHEY and CDR2 SMNVEV (reference sequence). The CDR3 sequence: CAGRGPSDQPQHF. The CDR3 coding sequence is TGTGCCGGCAGAGGGCCTAGCGATCAGCCCCAGCATTTT.

This clonotype has a count of ten or more. The chain is built from TRBV25-1 and TRBJ2-7; D not resolved. CDR3 size: 15 residues. V was cut by 3 bases and J by 1 base, with 13 bases left in between. Per the germline V gene, CDR1 is MGHDK and CDR2 is SYGVNS. In DNA, the CDR3 is TGTGCCAGCAGTGACGTTGGCAGCAATTCCTACGAGCAGTACTTC. Protein product: CASSDVGSNSYEQYF.

This clonotype occurred many times. The rearrangement links TRBV19 to TRBJ2-7, with D possibly being TRBD1 (6 bases). Germline V lookup: CDR1 LNHDA, CDR2 SQIVND (reference sequence). This CDR3 has 16 residues. V lost 3 bases and J 0 bases, leaving 15 bases between the germline ends. The CDR3 reads CASSMIRDTLSYEQYF. The CDR3 DNA reads as TGTGCCAGTAGTATGATACGGGACACCCTCTCCTACGAGCAGTACTTC.

This clonotype was counted at least ten times. This rearrangement joins TRBV4-2 to TRBJ1-6; D may be TRBD1 (5 bases). Germline values: CDR1 LGHNA, CDR2 YNFKEQ. Trimming shortened V by 3 bases and J by 13 bases, and 7 bases separated the two germline ends. The length of the CDR3 is 11 residues. The CDR3 DNA follows: TGTGCCAGCAGCCAGGGGGATCCCCTCCACTTT. It translates to CASSQGDPLHF.

The chain is built from TRBV29-1 and TRBJ2-5; TRBD1 matches at 7 bases. TRBJ2-7 matches the DNA end more closely, so the J call is doubtful. The CDR3 sequence is 13 residues long. Germline V CDR1 and CDR2: SQVTM, ANQGSEA. The CDR3 DNA is TGCAGCGTAGAATCCGGGACAGCATACGAGCAGTACTTC. Amino acid sequence: CSVESGTAYEQYF.

This clonotype came up a few times. The chain links TRBV7-9 to TRBJ2-1, with D uncertain. Per the germline V gene, CDR1 is SEHNR and CDR2 is FQNEAQ (reference sequence). This CDR3 is 12 amino acids long. Trimming took off 3 bases at V and 9 bases at J, with 9 bases between the two ends. The CDR3 reads CASSFTKIEQFF. CDR3 bases: TGTGCCAGCAGCTTCACTAAAATTGAGCAGTTCTTC.